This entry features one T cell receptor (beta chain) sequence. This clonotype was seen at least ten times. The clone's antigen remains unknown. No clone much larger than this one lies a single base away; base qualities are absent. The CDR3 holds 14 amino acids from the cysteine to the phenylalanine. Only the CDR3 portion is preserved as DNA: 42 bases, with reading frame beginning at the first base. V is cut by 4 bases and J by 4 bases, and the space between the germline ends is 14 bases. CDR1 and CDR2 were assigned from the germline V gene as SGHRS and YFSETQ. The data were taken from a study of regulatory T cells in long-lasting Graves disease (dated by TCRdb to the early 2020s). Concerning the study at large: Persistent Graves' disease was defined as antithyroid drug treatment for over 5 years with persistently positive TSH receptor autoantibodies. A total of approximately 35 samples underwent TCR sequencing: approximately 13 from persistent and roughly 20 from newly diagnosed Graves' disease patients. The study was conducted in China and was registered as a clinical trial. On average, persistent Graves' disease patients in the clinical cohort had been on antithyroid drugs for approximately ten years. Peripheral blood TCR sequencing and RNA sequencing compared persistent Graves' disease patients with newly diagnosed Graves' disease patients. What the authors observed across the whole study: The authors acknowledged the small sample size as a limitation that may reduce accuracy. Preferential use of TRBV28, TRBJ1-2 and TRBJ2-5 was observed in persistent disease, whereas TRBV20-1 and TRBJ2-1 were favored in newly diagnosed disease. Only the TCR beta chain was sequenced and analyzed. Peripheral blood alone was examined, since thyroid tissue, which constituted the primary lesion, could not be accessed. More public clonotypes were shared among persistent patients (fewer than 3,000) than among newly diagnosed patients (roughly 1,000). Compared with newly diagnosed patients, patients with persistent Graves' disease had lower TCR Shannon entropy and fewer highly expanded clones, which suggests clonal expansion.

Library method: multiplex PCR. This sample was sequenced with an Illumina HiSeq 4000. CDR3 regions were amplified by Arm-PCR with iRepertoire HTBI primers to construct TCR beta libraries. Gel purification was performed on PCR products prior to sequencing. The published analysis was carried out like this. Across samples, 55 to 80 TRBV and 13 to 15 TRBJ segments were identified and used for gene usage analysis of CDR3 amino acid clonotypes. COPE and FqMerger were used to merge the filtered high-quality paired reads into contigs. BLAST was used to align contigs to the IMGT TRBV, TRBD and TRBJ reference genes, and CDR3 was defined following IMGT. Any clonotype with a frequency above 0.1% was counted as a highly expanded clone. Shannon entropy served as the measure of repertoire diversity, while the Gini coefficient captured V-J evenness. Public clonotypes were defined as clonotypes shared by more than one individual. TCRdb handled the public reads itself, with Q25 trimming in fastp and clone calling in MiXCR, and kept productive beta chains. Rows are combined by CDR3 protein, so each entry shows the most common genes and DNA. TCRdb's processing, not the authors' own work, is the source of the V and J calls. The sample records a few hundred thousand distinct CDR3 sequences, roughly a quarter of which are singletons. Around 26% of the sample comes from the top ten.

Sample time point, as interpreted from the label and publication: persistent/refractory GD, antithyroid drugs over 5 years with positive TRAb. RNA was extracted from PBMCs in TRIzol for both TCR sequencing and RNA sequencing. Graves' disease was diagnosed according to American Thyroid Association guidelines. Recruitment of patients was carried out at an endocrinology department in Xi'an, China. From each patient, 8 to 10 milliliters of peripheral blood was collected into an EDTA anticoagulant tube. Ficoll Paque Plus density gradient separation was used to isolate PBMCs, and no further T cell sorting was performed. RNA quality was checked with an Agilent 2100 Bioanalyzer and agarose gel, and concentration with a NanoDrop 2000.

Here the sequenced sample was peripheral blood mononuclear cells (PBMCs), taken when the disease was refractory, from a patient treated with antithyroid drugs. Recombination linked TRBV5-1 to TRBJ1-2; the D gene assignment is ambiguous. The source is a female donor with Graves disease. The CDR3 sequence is CASSDEKAGYGYTF. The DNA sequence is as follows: TGCGCCAGCAGCGACGAGAAGGCGGGCTATGGCTACACCTTC.